This T cell receptor beta chain comes out of a study of patients and donors after allogeneic stem cell transplantation. Germline CDR1 reads SGHVS; CDR2 reads FNYEAQ. The CDR3 extends over 16 amino acids. V gave up 4 bases and J gave up 7 bases, with 20 bases separating them. TCRdb itself ran the RT-PCR reads through MiXCR, one entry per CDR3 protein. Found here are over 400,000 distinct CDR3 sequences, 16% of them singletons; the top ten hold less than 8%. This clonotype was obtained from a human donor who was either an allogeneic HSCT recipient or a stem cell or donor lymphocyte infusion donor (not recorded which). It is not recorded whose cells these are; they may come from a transplant donor. The rearrangement joins TRBV7-6 to TRBJ2-1, with D tentatively TRBD1 or TRBD2 (6 bases each). Sequencing input: blood, either unsorted or a sorted T cell fraction (not recorded which). CDR3 residues: CASSSPLRGAGNEQFF. The CDR3 DNA is TGTGCCAGCAGCTCCCCCTTGAGGGGGGCGGGAAATGAGCAGTTCTTC. The whole variable domain, remainder taken from reference TRBV7-6 and TRBJ2-1, is GAGVSQSPRYKVTKRGQDVALRCDPISGHVSLYWYRQALGQGPEFLTYFNYEAQQDKSGLPNDRFSAERPEGSISTLTIQRTEQRDSAMYRCASSSPLRGAGNEQFFGPGTRLTVL.